This is a list of T cell receptor beta chains from one sample in a study of immune evolution from preneoplasia to lung adenocarcinoma. Data came from immunoSEQ multiplex PCR; TCRdb stores just in-frame clones and leaves some out. The sample contains some 7,400 clones, 70% to 80% of which appear only once. Sample: FFPE minimally invasive lung adenocarcinoma tissue. These receptors were obtained from an older person with lung adenocarcinoma. Each CDR3 is given with its conserved first and last residue. A D gene is named only where the DNA matches it firmly. Some rows have no size entry. The others give once, few or many, or a class for an expanded clone.

cdr3_nt	cdr3_aa	clone_size	d_call	v_call	j_call
TGTGCCACCAGCAACAGGGGGGACCGCTCCTACGAGCAGTACTTC	CATSNRGDRSYEQYF	NA	TRBD1	TRBV15	TRBJ2-7
TGTGCCAGCAGTTTAGGTGTCGGCGGCTACACCTTC	CASSLGVGGYTF	NA	NA	TRBV28	TRBJ1-2
TGTGCCAGCAGCACGACAGGGCAGCAGTTCTTC	CASSTTGQQFF	NA	TRBD1	TRBV11-1	TRBJ2-1
TGTGCCACTCGAGGGGCGTTTGGCAATCAGCCCCAGCATTTT	CATRGAFGNQPQHF	NA	NA	TRBV6-5	TRBJ1-5
TGTGCCAGCAGCCACAGTGCGCAGGGCGGGGAGCTGTTTTTT	CASSHSAQGGELFF	few	NA	TRBV7-8	TRBJ2-2
TGTGCCAGCAGCCGAAGTGGGATGGGGGAGACCCAGTACTTC	CASSRSGMGETQYF	NA	NA	TRBV7-3	TRBJ2-5
TGTGCCAGCAGTGATCCGGTGGCAGGGGGCTTGGGAACTAATGAAAAACTGTTTTTT	CASSDPVAGGLGTNEKLFF	once	TRBD1	TRBV2	TRBJ1-4
TGCGCCAGCAGCTTGGCCGCGGCAGGAAGTACACCCCTCCACTTT	CASSLAAAGSTPLHF	NA	NA	TRBV5-1	TRBJ1-6
TGTGCCAGCAGTCTAAGGACAGGGGAGTACCAAGAGACCCAGTACTTC	CASSLRTGEYQETQYF	NA	TRBD1	TRBV27	TRBJ2-5
TGTGCCACCAGAGAGCTAGCGGGGGGTCTGGAGACCCAGTACTTC	CATRELAGGLETQYF	NA	TRBD2	TRBV15	TRBJ2-5
TGTGCCAGCAGTACTTACGAGCAGTACTTC	CASSTYEQYF	NA	NA	TRBV28	TRBJ2-7
TGTGCCAGTGCACAGGGGGCGCATTCAACAGATACGCAGTATTTT	CASAQGAHSTDTQYF	NA	TRBD1	TRBV19	TRBJ2-3
TGTGCCTGGAGTCAGGGGCGCGGGCACGAGCAGTACTTC	CAWSQGRGHEQYF	few	NA	TRBV30	TRBJ2-7